Listed below are T cell receptor beta chains from one sample, sequenced in a study of blood T cell repertoires in COVID-19. The protocol was immunoSEQ multiplex PCR, while the TCRdb copy is restricted to in-frame clones and leaves out a portion. The profile shows around 100,000 clones, around nine tenths of them singletons. The sample taken for sequencing was peripheral blood. These receptors were obtained from a man aged 40-55 years with acute or convalescent COVID-19. Each CDR3 is given with its conserved first and last residue. Each record gives: D gene, clone size, V gene, CDR3 length, J gene, CDR3 protein, CDR3 DNA. D genes are given only for firm matches. Not every row has a clone size; where given, it reads once, few, many or a size class.

>NA|NA|TRBV10-1|13|TRBJ2-2
CASSVGRTGELFF
TGCGCCAGCAGTGTGGGCAGAACCGGGGAGCTGTTTTTT
>NA|NA|TRBV12-3/TRBV12-4|11|TRBJ1-2
CASGLGGANTF
TGTGCCAGCGGCCTGGGGGGGGCTAACACCTTC
>TRBD2|NA|TRBV5-1|17|TRBJ2-3
CASSLAGLAGSTDTQYF
TGCGCCAGCAGCTTGGCCGGACTAGCGGGATCCACAGATACGCAGTATTTT
>NA|NA|TRBV10-3|13|TRBJ1-1
CAISESAGGEAFF
TGTGCCATCAGTGAGTCGGCGGGGGGTGAAGCTTTCTTT
>TRBD2|NA|TRBV6-6|17|TRBJ2-1
CASSRRGGTVSYNEQFF
TGTGCCAGCAGCCGACGCGGGGGGACTGTCTCCTACAATGAGCAGTTCTTC
>TRBD2|few|TRBV27|19|TRBJ2-7
CASSSLNLTGLAGALRWYF
TGTGCCAGCAGTTCGCTTAACTTAACGGGACTAGCGGGGGCACTACGATGGTACTTC
>NA|few|TRBV5-6|14|TRBJ2-7
CASSLVGAEYEQYF
TGTGCCAGCAGCTTGGTTGGAGCTGAATACGAGCAGTACTTC
>NA|NA|TRBV9|15|TRBJ2-2
CASSVGRANTGELFF
TGTGCCAGCAGCGTAGGCAGGGCGAACACCGGGGAGCTGTTTTTT
>NA|NA|TRBV11-2|17|TRBJ2-1
CASSLDLPGGSYNEQFF
TGTGCCAGCAGCTTAGATCTTCCGGGTGGCTCCTACAATGAGCAGTTCTTC
>TRBD1|NA|TRBV4-1|16|TRBJ2-7
CASSQAGTGILYEQYF
TGCGCCAGCAGCCAAGCTGGGACAGGGATTTTGTACGAGCAGTACTTC
>TRBD2|NA|TRBV7-2|16|TRBJ2-1
CASSLEPAGGYNEQFF
TGTGCCAGCAGCTTAGAACCAGCGGGGGGCTACAATGAGCAGTTCTTC
>NA|NA|TRBV6-5|13|TRBJ1-4
CASLRGTGEKLFF
TGTGCCAGCCTCAGGGGAACAGGAGAAAAACTGTTTTTT
>NA|few|TRBV4-2|17|TRBJ2-7
CASSQDVPRDFSYEQYF
TGTGCCAGCAGCCAAGATGTGCCGCGGGACTTCTCCTACGAGCAGTACTTC
>NA|NA|TRBV10-3|11|TRBJ1-1
CAIRTDTEAFF
TGTGCCATCCGGACAGACACTGAAGCTTTCTTT
>TRBD2|NA|TRBV19|14|TRBJ2-5
CASSGGLYQETQYF
TGTGCCAGTTCGGGGGGGCTCTACCAAGAGACCCAGTACTTC
>TRBD1|NA|TRBV19|14|TRBJ2-3
CASSIVQGADTQYF
TGTGCCAGTAGTATAGTGCAGGGGGCAGATACGCAGTATTTT
>NA|NA|TRBV9|15|TRBJ2-1
CASSLQAGSYNEQFF
TGTGCCAGCAGCCTCCAGGCCGGCTCCTACAATGAGCAGTTCTTC
>NA|NA|TRBV3-1/TRBV3-2|14|TRBJ1-3
CASSQDTSGNTIYF
TGTGCCAGCAGCCAAGACACATCTGGAAACACCATATATTTT
>NA|NA|TRBV11-2|15|TRBJ2-7
CASSFGGEAGYEQYF
TGTGCCAGCAGCTTTGGAGGGGAGGCGGGTTACGAGCAGTACTTC
>NA|NA|TRBV14|12|TRBJ1-3
CASSQQGGRRYF
TGTGCCAGCAGCCAGCAGGGTGGTCGAAGATATTTT
>NA|NA|TRBV3-1/TRBV3-2|11|TRBJ1-2
CASSQRGGYTF
TGTGCCAGCAGCCAAAGGGGTGGCTACACCTTC